This T cell receptor (beta chain) was captured in a study of T cell responses to AZD1222 COVID-19 vaccine. Trimming left V 3 bases short and J 10 bases short, with 12 bases between. CDR3 size: 12 residues. Comments on this clone: Its matching antigen is unknown.

Study observations and caveats: Regions 160-218 and 743-854 held dominance among vaccine-associated CD4 TCRs, which spanned spike.

Profiling relied on immunoSEQ multiplex PCR, and the TCRdb table lists in-frame clones only, not all of them. The sample records some 130,000 clones, about 87% being singletons. Here the sequenced sample was peripheral blood, taken on day 0 of AZD1222 vaccination. J is TRBJ1-1 and V is TRBV12-3 or TRBV12-4; tentative D call: TRBD1 (5 bases). The TCR was taken from an adult in good health. Written as DNA, the CDR3 is TGTGCCAGCAGTTTTTCAGGGATTTTAGCTTTCTTT. This gives the protein CASSFSGILAFF.